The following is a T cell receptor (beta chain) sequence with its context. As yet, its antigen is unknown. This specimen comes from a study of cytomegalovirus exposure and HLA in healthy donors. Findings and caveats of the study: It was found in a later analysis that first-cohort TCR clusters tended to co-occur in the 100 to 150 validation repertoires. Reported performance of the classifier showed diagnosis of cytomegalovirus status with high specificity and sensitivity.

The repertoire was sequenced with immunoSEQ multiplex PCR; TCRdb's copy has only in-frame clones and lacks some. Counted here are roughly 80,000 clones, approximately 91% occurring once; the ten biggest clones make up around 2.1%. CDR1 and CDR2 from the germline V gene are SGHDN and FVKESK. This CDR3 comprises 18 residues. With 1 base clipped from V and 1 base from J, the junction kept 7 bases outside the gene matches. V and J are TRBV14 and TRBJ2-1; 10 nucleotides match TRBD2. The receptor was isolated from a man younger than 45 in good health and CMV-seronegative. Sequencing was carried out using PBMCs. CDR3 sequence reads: CASSQVRSGGPSYNEQFF. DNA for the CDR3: TGTGCCAGCAGCCAAGTACGTAGCGGGGGGCCTTCCTACAATGAGCAGTTCTTC.